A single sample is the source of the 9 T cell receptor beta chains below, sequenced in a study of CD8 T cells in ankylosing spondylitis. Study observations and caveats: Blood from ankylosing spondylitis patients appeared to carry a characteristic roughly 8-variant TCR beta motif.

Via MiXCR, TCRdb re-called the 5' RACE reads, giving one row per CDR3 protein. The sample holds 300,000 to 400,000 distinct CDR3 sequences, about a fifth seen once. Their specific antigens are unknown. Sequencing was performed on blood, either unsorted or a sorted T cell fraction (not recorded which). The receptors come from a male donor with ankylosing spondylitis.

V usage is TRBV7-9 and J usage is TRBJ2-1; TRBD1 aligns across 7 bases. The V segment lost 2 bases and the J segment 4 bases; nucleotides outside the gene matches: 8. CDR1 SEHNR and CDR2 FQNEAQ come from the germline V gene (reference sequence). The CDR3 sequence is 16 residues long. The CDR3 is CASSLYDRAPYNEQFF. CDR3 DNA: TGTGCCAGCAGCTTATACGACAGGGCCCCATACAATGAGCAGTTCTTC.

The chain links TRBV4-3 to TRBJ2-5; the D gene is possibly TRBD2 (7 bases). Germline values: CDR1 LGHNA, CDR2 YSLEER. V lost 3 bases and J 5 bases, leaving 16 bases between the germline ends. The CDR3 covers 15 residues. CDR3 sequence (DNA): TGCGCCAGCAGCCAGGGGGCGGGAGTAGGCGAGACCCAGTACTTC. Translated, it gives CASSQGAGVGETQYF.

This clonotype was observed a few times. The CDR3 protein is CATSDTSGFSYNEQFF. In DNA form, the CDR3 reads TGTGCCACCAGTGATACTAGCGGGTTCTCCTACAATGAGCAGTTCTTC. The rearrangement uses TRBV24-1 and TRBJ2-1, with 9 bases fitting TRBD2. CDR3 size: 16 residues. Trimming at V came to 3 bases and at J to 0 bases, leaving 2 bases not matched to a gene. Germline loops: CDR1 KGHDR, CDR2 SFDVKD.

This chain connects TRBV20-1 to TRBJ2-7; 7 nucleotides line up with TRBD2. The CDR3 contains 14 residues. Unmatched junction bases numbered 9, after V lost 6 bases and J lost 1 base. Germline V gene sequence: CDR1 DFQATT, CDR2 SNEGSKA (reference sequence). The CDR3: CSASGQRDSYEQYF. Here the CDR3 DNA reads TGCAGTGCCTCCGGGCAGCGGGATTCCTACGAGCAGTACTTC.

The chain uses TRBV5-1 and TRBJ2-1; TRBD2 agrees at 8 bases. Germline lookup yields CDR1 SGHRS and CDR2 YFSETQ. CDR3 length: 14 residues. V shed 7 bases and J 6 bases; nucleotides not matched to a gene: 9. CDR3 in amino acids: CASYQSGSFNEQFF. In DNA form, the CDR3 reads TGCGCCAGCTACCAAAGCGGGAGTTTCAATGAGCAGTTCTTC.

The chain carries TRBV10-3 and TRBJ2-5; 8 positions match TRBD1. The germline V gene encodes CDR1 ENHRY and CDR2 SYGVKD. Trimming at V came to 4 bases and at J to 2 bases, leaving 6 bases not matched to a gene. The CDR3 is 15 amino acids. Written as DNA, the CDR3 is TGTGCCATCAGTGGAAGGACAGGGACTCAAGAGACCCAGTACTTC. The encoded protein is CAISGRTGTQETQYF.

In DNA form, the CDR3 reads TGTGCCAGCAGTTACTCACAGGGGAACAATCAGCCCCAGCATTTT. Its translation: CASSYSQGNNQPQHF. The V and J genes are TRBV6-2 or TRBV6-3 and TRBJ1-5; TRBD1 matches 7 bases. CDR3 length equals 15 residues. CDR1 and CDR2 (germline): MNHEY, SVGEGT. V was pared by 0 bases and J by 3 bases, with 2 bases of the junction left unmatched.

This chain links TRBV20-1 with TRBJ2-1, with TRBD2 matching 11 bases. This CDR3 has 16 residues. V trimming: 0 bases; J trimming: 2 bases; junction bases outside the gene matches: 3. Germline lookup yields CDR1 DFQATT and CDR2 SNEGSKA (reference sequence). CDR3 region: CSARDLSGRAYNEQFF. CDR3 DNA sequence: TGCAGTGCTAGAGATCTTAGCGGGAGGGCCTACAATGAGCAGTTCTTC.

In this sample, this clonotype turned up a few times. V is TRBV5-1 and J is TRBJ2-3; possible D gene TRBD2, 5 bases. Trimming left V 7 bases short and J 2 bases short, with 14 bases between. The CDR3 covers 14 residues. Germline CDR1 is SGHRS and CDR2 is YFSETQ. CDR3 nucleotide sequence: TGCGCCAGCCGCTGGGCCGGGGACACAGATACGCAGTATTTT. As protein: CASRWAGDTDTQYF.